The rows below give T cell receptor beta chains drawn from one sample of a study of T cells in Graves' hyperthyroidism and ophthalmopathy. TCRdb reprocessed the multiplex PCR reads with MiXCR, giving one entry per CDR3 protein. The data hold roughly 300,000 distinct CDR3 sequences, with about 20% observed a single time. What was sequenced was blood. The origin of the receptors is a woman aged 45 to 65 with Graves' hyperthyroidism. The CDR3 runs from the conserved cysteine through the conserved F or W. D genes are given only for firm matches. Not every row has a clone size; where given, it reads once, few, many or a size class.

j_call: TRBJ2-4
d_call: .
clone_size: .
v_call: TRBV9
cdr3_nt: TGTGCCAGCAGCGTAGGGAATCTAGCCAAAAACATTCAGTACTTC
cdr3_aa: CASSVGNLAKNIQYF

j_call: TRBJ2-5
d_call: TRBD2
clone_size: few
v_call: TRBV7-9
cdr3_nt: TGTGCCAGCAGCCACCTAGCGGGGGTAGACCAAGAGACCCAGTACTTC
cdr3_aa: CASSHLAGVDQETQYF

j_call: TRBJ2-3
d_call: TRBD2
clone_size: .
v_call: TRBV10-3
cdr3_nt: TGTGCCATCAGTGCTGGGCTAGCGGCTAGCACAGATACGCAGTATTTT
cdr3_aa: CAISAGLAASTDTQYF

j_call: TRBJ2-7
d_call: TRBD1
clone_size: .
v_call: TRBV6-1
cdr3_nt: TGTGCCAGCAGTGAAGGGACAGGGGGCTACGAGCAGTACTTC
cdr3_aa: CASSEGTGGYEQYF

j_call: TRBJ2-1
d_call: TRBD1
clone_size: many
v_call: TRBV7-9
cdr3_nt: TGTGCCAGCAGCTCGCTGACAGGGTTGGCCTACAATGAGCAGTTCTTC
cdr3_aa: CASSSLTGLAYNEQFF

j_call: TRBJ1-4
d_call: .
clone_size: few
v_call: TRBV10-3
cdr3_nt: TGTGCCATCAGTGAAAACAGGGAGGCGGGAAAACTGTTTTTT
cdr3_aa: CAISENREAGKLFF

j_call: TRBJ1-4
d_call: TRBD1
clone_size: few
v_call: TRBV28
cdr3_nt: TGTGCCAGTAGGGGACAGGGAGGGGAAAAACTGTTTTTT
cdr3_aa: CASRGQGGEKLFF

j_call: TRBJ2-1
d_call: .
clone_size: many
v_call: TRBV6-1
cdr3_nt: TGTGCCAGCAGTGAAGCGCACCCCCTAGAACTAGTCGCCTACAATGAGCAGTTCTTC
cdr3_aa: CASSEAHPLELVAYNEQFF

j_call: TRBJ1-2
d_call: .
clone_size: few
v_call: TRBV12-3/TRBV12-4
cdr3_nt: TGTGCCAGCAGGTCCGACAGATATGGCTACACCTTC
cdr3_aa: CASRSDRYGYTF

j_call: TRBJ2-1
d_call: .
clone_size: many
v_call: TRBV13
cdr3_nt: TGTGCCAGCAGCAAATACAATGAGCAGTTCTTC
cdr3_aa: CASSKYNEQFF

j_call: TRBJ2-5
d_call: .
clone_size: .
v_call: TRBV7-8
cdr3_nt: TGTGCCAGCAGCTTATCCCCCCGGGCCCAGTACTTC
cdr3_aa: CASSLSPRAQYF

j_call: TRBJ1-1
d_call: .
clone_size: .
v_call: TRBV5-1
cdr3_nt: TGCGCCAGCAGCCCGCAGGGATTGAACACTGAAGCTTTCTTT
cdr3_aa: CASSPQGLNTEAFF

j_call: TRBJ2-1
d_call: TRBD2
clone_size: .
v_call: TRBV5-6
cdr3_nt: TGTGCCAGCAGCGAACTAGCGGGCAGCTCCTACAATGAGCAGTTCTTC
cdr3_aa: CASSELAGSSYNEQFF

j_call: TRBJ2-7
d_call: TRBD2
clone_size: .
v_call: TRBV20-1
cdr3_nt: TGCAGTGCTAGAGGTAGCGGGGGTCACTACGAGCAGTACTTC
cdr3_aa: CSARGSGGHYEQYF

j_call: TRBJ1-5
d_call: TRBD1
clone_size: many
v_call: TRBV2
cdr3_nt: TGTGCCAGCAGCGTCACAGGGGACAGCAATCAGCCCCAGCATTTT
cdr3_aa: CASSVTGDSNQPQHF

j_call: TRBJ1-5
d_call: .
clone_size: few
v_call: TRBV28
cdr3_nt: TGTGCCAGCAGTTTGAGGGCAGGGGCAGATCAGCCCCAGCATTTT
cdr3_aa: CASSLRAGADQPQHF

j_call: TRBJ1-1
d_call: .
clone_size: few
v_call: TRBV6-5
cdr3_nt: TGTGCCAGCAGTTACCGCCCGAACACTGAAGCTTTCTTT
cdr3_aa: CASSYRPNTEAFF

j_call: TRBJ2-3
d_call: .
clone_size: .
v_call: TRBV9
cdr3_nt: TGTGCCAGCAGCGTAGTCGCAGAGACGCAGTATTTT
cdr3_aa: CASSVVAETQYF

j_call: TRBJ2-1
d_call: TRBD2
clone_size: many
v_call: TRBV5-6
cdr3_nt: TGTGCCAGCAGCTTGTATTGGCGGGAGGACTACAATGAGCAGTTCTTC
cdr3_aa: CASSLYWREDYNEQFF

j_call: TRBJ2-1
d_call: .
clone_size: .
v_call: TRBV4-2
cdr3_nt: TGTGCCAGCAGCCTAGAAGCGGAGAGCTCCTACAATGAGCAGTTCTTC
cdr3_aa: CASSLEAESSYNEQFF

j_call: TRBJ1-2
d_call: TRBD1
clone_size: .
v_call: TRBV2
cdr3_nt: TGTGCCAGTCTAGTTGGACAGGGGGCCTATGGCTACACCTTC
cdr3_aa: CASLVGQGAYGYTF

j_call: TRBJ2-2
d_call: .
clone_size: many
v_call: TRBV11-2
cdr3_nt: TGTGCCAGCAGGGGGGCATCCGGGGAGCTGTTTTTT
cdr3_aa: CASRGASGELFF

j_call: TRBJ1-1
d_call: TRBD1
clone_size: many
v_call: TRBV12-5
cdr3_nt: TGTGCTAGTGGACCATCCGGGACAGGAGGTACTGAAGCTTTCTTT
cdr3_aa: CASGPSGTGGTEAFF

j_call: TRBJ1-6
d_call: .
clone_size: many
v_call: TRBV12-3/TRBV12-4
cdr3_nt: TGTGCCAGCAGTTTCGGGGTGAACAATAATTCACCCCTCCACTTT
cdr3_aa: CASSFGVNNNSPLHF

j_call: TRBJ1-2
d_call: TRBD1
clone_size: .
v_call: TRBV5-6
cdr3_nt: TGTGCCAGCAGCTTCCGGGACAGGGGCAACTATGGCTACACCTTC
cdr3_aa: CASSFRDRGNYGYTF

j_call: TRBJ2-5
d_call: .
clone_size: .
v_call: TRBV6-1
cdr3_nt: TGTGCCAGCAGTGATTTCACGTCGGCAGACCAAGAGACCCAGTACTTC
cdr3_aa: CASSDFTSADQETQYF

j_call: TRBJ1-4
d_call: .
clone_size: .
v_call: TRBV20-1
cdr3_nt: TGCAGTGCCTTGGGGACATCAACTAATGAAAAACTGTTTTTT
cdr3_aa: CSALGTSTNEKLFF

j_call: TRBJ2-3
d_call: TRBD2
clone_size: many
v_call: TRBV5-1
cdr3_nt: TGCGCCAGCAGCTTGGGAGCGGGAGGAGGGACAGATACGCAGTATTTT
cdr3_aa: CASSLGAGGGTDTQYF

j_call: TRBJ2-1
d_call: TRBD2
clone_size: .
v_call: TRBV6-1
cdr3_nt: TGTGCCAGCACCCAGACTAGCGGACGGTACGAGCAGTTCTTC
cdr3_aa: CASTQTSGRYEQFF

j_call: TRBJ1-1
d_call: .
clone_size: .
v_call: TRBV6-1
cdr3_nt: TGTGCCAGCAGACGGACGGACACTGTGAACACTGAAGCTTTCTTT
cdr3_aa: CASRRTDTVNTEAFF

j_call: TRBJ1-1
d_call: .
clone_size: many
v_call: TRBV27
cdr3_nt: TGTGCCAGCAGTTTATCCATTGGAACTGAAGCTTTCTTT
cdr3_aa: CASSLSIGTEAFF

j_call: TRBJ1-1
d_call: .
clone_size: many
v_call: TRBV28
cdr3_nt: TGTGCCAGCAGTTTAGCCCCGTTGAACACTGAAGCTTTCTTT
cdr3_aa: CASSLAPLNTEAFF

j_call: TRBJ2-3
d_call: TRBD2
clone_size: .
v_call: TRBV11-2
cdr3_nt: TGTGCCAGCAGCTTAAATGCGGGGGGAACCACAGATACGCAGTATTTT
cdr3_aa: CASSLNAGGTTDTQYF

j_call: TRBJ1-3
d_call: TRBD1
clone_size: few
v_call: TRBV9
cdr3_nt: TGTGCCACGTCGTCCGGGACAGGGACTTTCTCTGGAAACACCATATATTTT
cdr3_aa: CATSSGTGTFSGNTIYF

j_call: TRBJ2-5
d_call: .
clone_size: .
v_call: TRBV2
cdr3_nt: TGTGCCAGCAGCGACAGCCTCCTAAGTAACCAGTACTTC
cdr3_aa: CASSDSLLSNQYF

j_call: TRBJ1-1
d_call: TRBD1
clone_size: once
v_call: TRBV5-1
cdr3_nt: TGCGCCAGCAGCTTGGCACTAACAGGGGCTGGTTATGACACTGAAGCTTTCTTT
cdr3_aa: CASSLALTGAGYDTEAFF

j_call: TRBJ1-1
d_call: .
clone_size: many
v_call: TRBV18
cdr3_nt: TGTGCCAGCAGCCCTCAGAACACTGAAGCTTTCTTT
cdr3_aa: CASSPQNTEAFF

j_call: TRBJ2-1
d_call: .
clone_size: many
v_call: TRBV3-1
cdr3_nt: TGTGCCAGCAGCCAAGATCGAACTAGCTGGTCCTACAATGAGCAGTTCTTC
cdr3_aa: CASSQDRTSWSYNEQFF

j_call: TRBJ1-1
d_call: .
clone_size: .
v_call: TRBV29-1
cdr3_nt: TGCAGCGTTGGGTGGGGGAGTAACACTGAAGCTTTCTTT
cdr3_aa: CSVGWGSNTEAFF